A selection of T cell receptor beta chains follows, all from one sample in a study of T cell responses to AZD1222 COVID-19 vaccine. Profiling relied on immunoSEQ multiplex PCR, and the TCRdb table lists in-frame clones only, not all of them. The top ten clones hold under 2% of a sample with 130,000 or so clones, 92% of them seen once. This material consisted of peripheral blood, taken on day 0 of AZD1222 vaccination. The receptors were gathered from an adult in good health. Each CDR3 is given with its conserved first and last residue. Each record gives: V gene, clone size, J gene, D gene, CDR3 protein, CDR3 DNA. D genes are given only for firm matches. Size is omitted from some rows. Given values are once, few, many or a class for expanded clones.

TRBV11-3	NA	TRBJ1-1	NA	CASSSTRNTEAFF	TGTGCCAGCAGCTCGACCCGGAACACTGAAGCTTTCTTT
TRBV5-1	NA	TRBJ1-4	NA	CASSLGASNEKLFF	TGCGCCAGCAGCTTGGGCGCTTCTAATGAAAAACTGTTTTTT
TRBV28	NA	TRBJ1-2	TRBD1	CASSSGPWDRDYYGYTF	TGTGCCAGCAGTTCCGGCCCATGGGACAGGGATTATTATGGCTACACCTTC
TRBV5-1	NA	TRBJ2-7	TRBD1	CASSLDHSGTGSEQYF	TGCGCCAGCAGCCTAGACCATTCCGGGACAGGGAGCGAGCAGTACTTC
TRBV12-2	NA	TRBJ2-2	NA	CASRLAYLQGIIRELFF	TGTGCAAGTCGCTTAGCGTATTTGCAGGGGATAATACGGGAGCTGTTTTTT
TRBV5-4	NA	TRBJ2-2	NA	CASSLGGVGGELFF	TGTGCCAGCAGCCTTGGCGGTGTTGGCGGGGAGCTGTTTTTT
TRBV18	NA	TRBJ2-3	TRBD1	CASTTGDRGNTQYF	TGTGCCAGCACAACGGGGGACAGGGGTAATACGCAGTATTTT
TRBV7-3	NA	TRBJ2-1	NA	CASSSYSSYEQFF	TGTGCCAGCAGTTCTTATAGCAGTTATGAGCAGTTCTTC
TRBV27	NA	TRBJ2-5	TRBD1	CASGKGAGETQYF	TGTGCCAGCGGTAAGGGGGCCGGGGAGACCCAGTACTTC
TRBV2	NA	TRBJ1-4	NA	CASNAGEKLFF	TGTGCCAGCAACGCGGGGGAAAAACTGTTTTTT
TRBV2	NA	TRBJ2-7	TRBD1	CASRDRGYEQYF	TGTGCCAGCAGGGACAGGGGCTACGAGCAGTACTTC
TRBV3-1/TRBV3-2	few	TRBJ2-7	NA	CASSRLPGIHEQYF	TGTGCCAGCAGCCGGCTGCCCGGGATCCACGAGCAGTACTTC
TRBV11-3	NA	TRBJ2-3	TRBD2	CASSPRTSGAGTDTQYF	TGTGCCAGCAGCCCTAGGACTAGCGGGGCTGGCACAGATACGCAGTATTTT
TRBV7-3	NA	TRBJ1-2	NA	CASSLMGAEGYTF	TGTGCCAGCAGCTTAATGGGGGCAGAGGGCTACACCTTC
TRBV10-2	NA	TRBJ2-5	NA	CASSEYYGTQETQYF	TGCGCCAGCAGTGAATACTATGGAACACAAGAGACCCAGTACTTC
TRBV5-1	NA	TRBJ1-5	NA	CASSRVPGGNQPQHF	TGCGCCAGCAGCCGCGTCCCTGGGGGCAATCAGCCCCAGCATTTT
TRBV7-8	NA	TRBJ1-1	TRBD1	CASSLSMGQGAIGEAFF	TGTGCCAGCAGCTTATCCATGGGACAGGGGGCGATCGGTGAAGCTTTCTTT
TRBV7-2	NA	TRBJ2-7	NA	CASSPIQSEQYF	TGTGCCAGCAGCCCGATACAATCCGAGCAGTACTTC
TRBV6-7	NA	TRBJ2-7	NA	CASSIQKTSTYEQYF	TGTGCCAGCAGTATACAGAAGACCTCGACCTACGAGCAGTACTTC
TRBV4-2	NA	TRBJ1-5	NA	CASSQGLGGGNQPQHF	TGTGCCAGCAGCCAAGGTCTTGGAGGGGGCAATCAGCCCCAGCATTTT
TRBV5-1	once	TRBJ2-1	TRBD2	CASSPGLALYNEQFF	TGCGCCAGCAGCCCGGGACTAGCGCTTTACAATGAGCAGTTCTTC
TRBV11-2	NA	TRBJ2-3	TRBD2	CASSSPGGADTQYF	TGTGCCAGCAGCTCCCCGGGGGGGGCAGATACGCAGTATTTT
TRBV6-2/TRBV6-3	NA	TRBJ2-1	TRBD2	CASSHRGGQGNEQFF	TGTGCCAGCAGCCACCGGGGGGGCCAAGGTAATGAGCAGTTCTTC
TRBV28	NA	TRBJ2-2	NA	CASSLRSTGELFF	TGTGCCAGCAGTCTGAGGAGCACCGGGGAGCTGTTTTTT
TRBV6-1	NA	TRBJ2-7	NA	CASSGGGKSGTYEQYF	TGTGCCAGCAGTGGAGGGGGTAAAAGTGGGACCTACGAGCAGTACTTC
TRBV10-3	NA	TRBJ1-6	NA	CATMPVGLSPLHF	TGTGCCACCATGCCGGTAGGGCTCTCACCCCTCCACTTT
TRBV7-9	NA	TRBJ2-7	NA	CASSLAALRYEQYF	TGTGCCAGCAGCTTAGCGGCCCTAAGGTACGAGCAGTACTTC
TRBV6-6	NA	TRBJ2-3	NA	CASSRSNGGPHTDTQYF	TGTGCCAGCAGTCGTTCAAACGGGGGGCCCCACACAGATACGCAGTATTTT
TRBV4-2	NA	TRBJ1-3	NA	CASSQDQSLSGNTIYF	TGTGCCAGCAGCCAAGACCAGAGCCTCTCTGGAAACACCATATATTTT
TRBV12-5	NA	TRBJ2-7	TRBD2	CASGSRLAGGREQYF	TGTGCTAGTGGTTCAAGACTAGCGGGGGGGCGTGAGCAGTACTTC
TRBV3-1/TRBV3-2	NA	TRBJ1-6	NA	CASSQEGLPYNSPLHF	TGTGCCAGCAGCCAAGAGGGCTTACCTTATAATTCACCCCTCCACTTT
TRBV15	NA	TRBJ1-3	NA	CATSRGRGTGNTIYF	TGTGCCACCAGCAGAGGCAGGGGCACCGGAAACACCATATATTTT
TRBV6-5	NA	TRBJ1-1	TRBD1	CASSYGTGDNTEAFF	TGTGCCAGCAGTTACGGGACAGGGGATAACACTGAAGCTTTCTTT
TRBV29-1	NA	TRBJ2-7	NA	CSVESVRGYEQYF	TGCAGCGTTGAAAGCGTCAGGGGCTACGAGCAGTACTTC
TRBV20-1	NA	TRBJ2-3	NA	CSASGGGTDTQYF	TGCAGTGCTAGTGGTGGGGGCACAGATACGCAGTATTTT
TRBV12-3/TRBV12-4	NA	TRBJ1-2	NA	CASSRGRLYGYTF	TGTGCCAGCAGCCGGGGAAGGCTCTATGGCTACACCTTC
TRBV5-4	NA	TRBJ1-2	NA	CASSLEEVYGYTF	TGTGCCAGCAGCTTGGAAGAGGTCTATGGCTACACCTTC
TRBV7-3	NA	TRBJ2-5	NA	CASSLGSRADQETQYF	TGTGCCAGCAGCCTCGGCTCCCGAGCGGACCAAGAGACCCAGTACTTC
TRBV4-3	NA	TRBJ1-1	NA	CASSQFSHPNTEAFF	TGCGCCAGCAGCCAATTCTCACATCCGAACACTGAAGCTTTCTTT
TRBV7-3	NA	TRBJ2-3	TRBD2	CASSPSGGQVDTQYF	TGTGCCAGCAGCCCGAGCGGGGGGCAGGTAGATACGCAGTATTTT
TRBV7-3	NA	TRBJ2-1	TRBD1	CASSPSGGRYNEQFF	TGTGCCAGCAGCCCGTCAGGGGGCCGCTACAATGAGCAGTTCTTC
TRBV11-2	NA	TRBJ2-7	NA	CASSLLPGEQYF	TGTGCCAGCAGCTTACTGCCCGGCGAGCAGTACTTC
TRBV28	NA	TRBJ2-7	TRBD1	CASSLPGQGAGEQYF	TGTGCCAGCAGTTTACCGGGACAGGGGGCGGGCGAGCAGTACTTC
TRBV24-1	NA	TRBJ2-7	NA	CATTPAGQGSYEQYF	TGTGCCACGACACCAGCTGGCCAGGGGTCCTACGAGCAGTACTTC
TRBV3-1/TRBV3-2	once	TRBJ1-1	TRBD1	CASSPLTGATEAFF	TGTGCCAGCAGCCCCCTGACAGGGGCCACTGAAGCTTTCTTT
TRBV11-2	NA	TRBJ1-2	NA	CASSLSGFPRYGYTF	TGTGCCAGCAGCTTATCCGGGTTCCCTCGCTATGGCTACACCTTC
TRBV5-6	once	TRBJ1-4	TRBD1	CASTPGQGGEKLFF	TGTGCCAGCACCCCGGGACAGGGAGGTGAAAAACTGTTTTTT
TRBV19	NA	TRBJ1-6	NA	CASSAAENSPLHF	TGTGCCAGTAGTGCGGCAGAAAATTCACCCCTCCACTTT
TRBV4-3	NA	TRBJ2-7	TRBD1	CASSQDPRGRVYEQYF	TGCGCCAGCAGCCAAGACCCCAGGGGGCGTGTTTACGAGCAGTACTTC
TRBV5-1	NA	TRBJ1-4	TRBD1	CASSSRQGNEKLFF	TGCGCCAGCAGCTCCCGACAGGGGAATGAAAAACTGTTTTTT
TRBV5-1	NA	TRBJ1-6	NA	CASTTAGHNSPLHF	TGCGCCAGCACGACCGCGGGGCATAATTCACCCCTCCACTTT
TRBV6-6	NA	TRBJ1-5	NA	CASKTSNQPQHF	TGTGCCAGCAAGACTAGCAATCAGCCCCAGCATTTT